Below are 8 T cell receptor beta chains sequenced from a single sample in a study of Tregs in tolerant kidney transplant recipients. Sequencing was performed with immunoSEQ multiplex PCR; in TCRdb, only in-frame clones are kept and a portion is missing. Its clone listing holds about 48,000 clones. Here the sequenced sample was CD4+ T cells from blood, taken before the transplant. Source of these receptors: a human donor who received a combined kidney and bone marrow transplant.

Concerning this clone itself: The read falls 3 residues short of the CDR3 end, and the missing part is taken from the germline J gene. The chain has TRBV6-1 and TRBJ2-7; D is perhaps TRBD2 (5 bases). The CDR3 sequence is 15 residues long. Trimming removed 1 base from V and 3 bases from J, with 13 bases in between. Germline lookup yields CDR1 MNHNS and CDR2 SASEGT. Partial CDR3 DNA: TGTGCCAGCAGTGAAGTGCGGGCGTCTTACTACGAG. Translation: CASSEVRASYYE. The CDR3 in full is CASSEVRASYYEQYF.

Comments on this clone: The read ends 3 residues early relative to the CDR3; the germline J gene fills the gap. The chain is built from TRBV2 and TRBJ2-2; 11 bases are a match to TRBD2. This CDR3 region has 15 residues. The germline V gene encodes CDR1 SNHLY and CDR2 FYNNEI. The trim removed 4 bases at V and 7 bases at J, leaving 5 bases unmatched. The part of the CDR3 DNA that was read is TGTGCCAGCAGTGGGCGGCTAGCGGGAGGCGGGGAG. It specifies CASSGRLAGGGE. In full, the CDR3 is CASSGRLAGGGELFF.

CDR3 DNA (partial): TGTGCCTGGACAAACAGCTACGAG. Protein product: CAWTNSYE. The full CDR3 is CAWTNSYEQYF. The chain carries TRBV30 and TRBJ2-7; no firm D call. From the germline J gene comes the end of the CDR3, since the read stops 3 residues before it. This CDR3 is 11 amino acids long. Trimming shortened V by 4 bases and J by 3 bases, and 7 bases separated the two germline ends. Germline values: CDR1 GTSNPN, CDR2 SVGIG (reference sequence).

As for this clone: The read terminates 3 residues ahead of where the CDR3 ends, so the germline J gene completes it. This rearrangement joins TRBV6-1 to TRBJ1-5; a possible D gene is TRBD1 (5 bases). Germline CDR1 reads MNHNS; CDR2 reads SASEGT. The CDR3 extends over 15 amino acids. The germline V and J ends were trimmed by 6 bases and 2 bases, with 14 bases remaining between them. The DNA read from the CDR3 is TGTGCCAGCAGGGAACTCCCGGGGGGCAATCAGCCC. It translates to CASRELPGGNQP. The entire CDR3 reads CASRELPGGNQPQHF.

To note about this clone: The read ends 3 residues shy of where the CDR3 ends; the end is completed using the germline J gene. This chain joins TRBV19 and TRBJ2-7, with D maybe TRBD1 (6 bases). This CDR3 region has 15 residues. The germline V gene has CDR1 LNHDA and CDR2 SQIVND (reference sequence). V dropped 1 base and J dropped 2 bases, with 12 bases sitting between them. The part of the CDR3 DNA that was read is TGTGCCAGTAGTATAGCCCAGGGGTTTACCTACGAG. Encoded protein: CASSIAQGFTYE. The whole CDR3 sequence reads CASSIAQGFTYEQYF.

As to this clone: The read terminates 3 residues ahead of where the CDR3 ends, so the germline J gene completes it. The chain links TRBV20-1 to TRBJ1-4; D perhaps matches TRBD1 (6 bases). V was cut by 1 base and J by 5 bases, with 8 bases left in between. The CDR3 covers 13 residues. Germline V gives CDR1 DFQATT, CDR2 SNEGSKA (reference sequence). CDR3 protein: CSARVGGNEKLFF. The sequenced part of the CDR3 DNA is TGCAGTGCTAGAGTTGGGGGCAATGAAAAA.

With respect to this clone: The read terminates 3 residues before the CDR3 end, so the remaining end is supplied by the germline J gene. The V call is TRBV10-3, the J call TRBJ1-1; D is possibly TRBD1 (6 bases). The CDR3 totals 14 residues. V shed 6 bases and J shed 2 bases, with 13 bases lying between them. The germline V gene has CDR1 ENHRY and CDR2 SYGVKD. The sequenced CDR3 bases are TGTGCCATCAGCACAGGGCCTTCAAACACTGAA. Translating gives CAISTGPSNTE. The CDR3 in its entirety is CAISTGPSNTEAFF.

On this clone: The read halts 3 residues ahead of the CDR3 end, with the missing end drawn from the germline J gene. This rearrangement joins TRBV30 to TRBJ1-5; 8 positions agree with TRBD1. This CDR3 has 14 amino acids. Per germline, CDR1 GTSNPN and CDR2 SVGIG (reference sequence). Unmatched junction bases numbered 6, after V lost 1 base and J lost 7 bases. CDR3 bases read: TGTGCCTGGAGTGCCACAGGGGGTGAACAGCCC. Translated, it gives CAWSATGGEQP. The complete CDR3 sequence is CAWSATGGEQPQHF.